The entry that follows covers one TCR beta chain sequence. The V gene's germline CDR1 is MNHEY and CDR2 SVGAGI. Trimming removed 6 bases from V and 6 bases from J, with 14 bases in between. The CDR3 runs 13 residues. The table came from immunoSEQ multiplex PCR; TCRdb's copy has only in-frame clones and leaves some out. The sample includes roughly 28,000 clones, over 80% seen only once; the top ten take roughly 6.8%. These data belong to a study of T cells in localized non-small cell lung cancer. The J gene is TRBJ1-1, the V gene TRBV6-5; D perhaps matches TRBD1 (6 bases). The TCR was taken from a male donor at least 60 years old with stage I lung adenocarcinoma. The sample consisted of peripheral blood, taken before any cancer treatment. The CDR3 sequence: CASSQDSRAEAFF. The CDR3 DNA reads TGTGCCAGCAGCCAGGACAGCAGAGCTGAAGCTTTCTTT.